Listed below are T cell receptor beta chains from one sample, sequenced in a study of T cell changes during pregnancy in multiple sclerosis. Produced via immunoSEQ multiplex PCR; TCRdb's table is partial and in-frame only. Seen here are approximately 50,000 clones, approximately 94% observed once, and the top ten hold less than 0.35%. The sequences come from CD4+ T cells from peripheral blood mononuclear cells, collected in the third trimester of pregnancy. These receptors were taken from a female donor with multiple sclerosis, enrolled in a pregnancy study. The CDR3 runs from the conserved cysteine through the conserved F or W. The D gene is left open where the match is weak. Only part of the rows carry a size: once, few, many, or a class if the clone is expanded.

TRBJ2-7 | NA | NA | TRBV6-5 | TGTGCCACCCTATTAGCACAGGGAAGATCCTACGAGCAGTACTTC | CATLLAQGRSYEQYF
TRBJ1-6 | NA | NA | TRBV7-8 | TGTGCCAGCAGCTTGGGGCGGAGAGAATCACCCCTCCACTTT | CASSLGRRESPLHF
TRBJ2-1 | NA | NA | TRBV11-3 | TGTGCCAGCAGCTTAGTTCCGGGCCCAGGGTACAATGAGCAGTTCTTC | CASSLVPGPGYNEQFF
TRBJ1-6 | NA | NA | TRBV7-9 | TGTGCCAGCAGCTTAGCTGCAGGCAGCTCCTATAATTCACCCCTCCACTTT | CASSLAAGSSYNSPLHF
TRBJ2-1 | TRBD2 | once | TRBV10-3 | TGTGCCATCGGAAGACTAGCGGGGGATAACAATGAGCAGTTCTTC | CAIGRLAGDNNEQFF
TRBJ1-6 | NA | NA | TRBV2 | TGTGCCAGCAGTGAACAGGATAATTCACCCCTCCACTTT | CASSEQDNSPLHF
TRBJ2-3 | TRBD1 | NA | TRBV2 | TGTGCCAGCAGTACCTCCGGGACAGTTAGCACAGATACGCAGTATTTT | CASSTSGTVSTDTQYF
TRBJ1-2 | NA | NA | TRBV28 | TGTGCCAGCAGCGGTTTTAACTATGGCTACACCTTC | CASSGFNYGYTF
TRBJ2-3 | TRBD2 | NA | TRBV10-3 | TGTGCCATCAGTCGACTCGCGGGAGGGTTAACAGATACGCAGTATTTT | CAISRLAGGLTDTQYF
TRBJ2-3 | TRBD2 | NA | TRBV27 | TGTGCCAGCAGTTTACTAGCGGGGGACAAGATCACAGATACGCAGTATTTT | CASSLLAGDKITDTQYF
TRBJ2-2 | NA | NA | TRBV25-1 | TGTGCCAGCAGTGATTACTCGGGACTTGCCACCGGGGAGCTGTTTTTT | CASSDYSGLATGELFF
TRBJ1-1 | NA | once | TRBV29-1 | TGCAGCGGGGCAGATCGAACTGAAGCTTTCTTT | CSGADRTEAFF
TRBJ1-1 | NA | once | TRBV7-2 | TGTGCCAGCAGGCCGTGGGGGGGGAGGGACACTGAAGCTTTCTTT | CASRPWGGRDTEAFF
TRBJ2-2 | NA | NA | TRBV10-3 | TGTGCCATCAGACCTCTCGGGGGTACCGGGGAGCTGTTTTTT | CAIRPLGGTGELFF
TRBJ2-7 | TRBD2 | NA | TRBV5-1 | TGCGCCAGCAGCTTTGGAGTAGCGGGAGGCCCCTACGAGCAGTACTTC | CASSFGVAGGPYEQYF
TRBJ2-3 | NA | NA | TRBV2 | TGTGCCAGCATGAGAGTCTCCGCCCCAGATACGCAGTATTTT | CASMRVSAPDTQYF
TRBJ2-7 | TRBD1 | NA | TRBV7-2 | TGTGCCAGCAGCTGGGGACAGGGGTTGTACGAGCAGTACTTC | CASSWGQGLYEQYF
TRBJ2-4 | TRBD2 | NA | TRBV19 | TGTGCCAGTAGTTTAGCGGGGGGAATACTAGCCAAAAACATTCAGTACTTC | CASSLAGGILAKNIQYF
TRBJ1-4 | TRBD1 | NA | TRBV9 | TGTGCCAGCAGCGGGGGGGAGGGACAGGGATTTGAAAAACTGTTTTTT | CASSGGEGQGFEKLFF
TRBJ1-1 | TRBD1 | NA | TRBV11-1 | TGTGCCAGCAGATATACAGGGGGAACTGAAGCTTTCTTT | CASRYTGGTEAFF
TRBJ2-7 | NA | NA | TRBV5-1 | TGCGCCAGCAGACCCGGGACTGCTAACGAGCAGTACTTC | CASRPGTANEQYF
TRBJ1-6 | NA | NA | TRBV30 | TGTGCCTGGAGTCGCCAGGGAAGTTTTTCACCCCTCCACTTT | CAWSRQGSFSPLHF
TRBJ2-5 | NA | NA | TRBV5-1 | TGCGCCAGCAGCTTGGGCAGCCAAGAGACCCAGTACTTC | CASSLGSQETQYF
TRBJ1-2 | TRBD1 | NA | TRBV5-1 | TGCGCCAGCAGCGTAGAAAGGGGACAGGTCTATGGCTACACCTTC | CASSVERGQVYGYTF
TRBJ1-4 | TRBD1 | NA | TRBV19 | TGTGCCAGTAGTATTGGGACAGCAACTAATGAAAAACTGTTTTTT | CASSIGTATNEKLFF
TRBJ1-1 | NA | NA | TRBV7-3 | TGTGCCAGCAGCTTATTTGTTGGGAGCGCTGAAGCTTTCTTT | CASSLFVGSAEAFF